The entry below describes one T cell receptor beta chain. This clone's antigen is unknown. No much larger clonotype is one base removed from it; base qualities were not supplied. The collaborating institutions used their own protocols to collect whole blood in K2EDTA tubes. For TCRbeta analysis, collaborators shipped samples as frozen whole blood, isolated PBMCs, or DNA extracted from either of those sample types. Per the germline V gene, MDHEN is the CDR1 and SYDVKM is the CDR2. The trim is 2 bases for V and 7 bases for J, with a gap of 15 bases between the germline ends. From the cysteine through the phenylalanine, the CDR3 covers 15 amino acids. Only CDR3 DNA is held: 45 bases, read in frame from base 1. The data stem from a study of blood T cell repertoires in COVID-19 (dated by TCRdb to about 2020). As for the study more broadly: The collaborator samples originated in the United States, Italy and Spain and spanned the acute and convalescent phases of COVID-19. A de-identified subject ID, COVID-19 status, age in years and sex were almost always included in the sample metadata. The repertoires were made available in a free public database intended to serve as a resource for research on the immune response to SARS-CoV-2. Where available, HLA class I and class II types were taken from metadata supplied by the sample provider and were not determined by assay-based typing. Samples were obtained from the ongoing ImmuneRACE study (first 160 participants) and from approximately 1,200 subjects provided by 6 global collaborators. The dataset comprised deeply sampled blood TCRbeta repertoires from subjects exposed to, actively infected with, or recovered from COVID-19. The prospective study material was composed of cDNA or gDNA derived from T cells, B-cell-depleted T cells, or PBMCs. Paper-wide results and their limitations: The quantity of clinical and demographic metadata differed by source and by participant and was supplied without curation.

TCRbeta CDR3 regions were amplified from genomic DNA by means of the immunoSEQ Assay, a bias-controlled multiplex PCR. In the original analysis: Nucleated cell counts per sample were estimated from amplification of reference gene primers within the assay. To quantify the absolute abundance of each unique TCRbeta CDR3 rearrangement, sequence reads were collapsed and filtered. For each sample, productive Simpson clonality was calculated by taking the square root of Simpson's diversity index across productive rearrangements. TCRdb carries this immuneACCESS record with in-frame sequences only. Its versions omit some clonotypes, under half of them owing to an unresolved V gene in the studies checked, with the rest unexplained. For V, J and clone size, that table is used; D and trimming come from the DNA. In this sample the table shows 35,000 to 45,000 clones, about 90% of which occur a single time. The ten largest clones take up 8% to 10% of the sample.

The chain links TRBV28 with TRBJ1-5; TRBD1 could be the D gene, as 6 bases match. The clonotype was recovered from a man aged 50 to 60 with active COVID-19. The sequenced material came from peripheral blood. The nucleotide sequence is TGTGCCAGCAGTTTACGATACAGGGTTCGGCAGCCCCAGCATTTT. This encodes CASSLRYRVRQPQHF.